Below, 19 T cell receptor beta chains from the same sample are listed, as sequenced in a study of shared clonotypes between healthy human individuals. Libraries were prepared by immunoSEQ multiplex PCR; TCRdb keeps only in-frame clonotypes and omits some of them. The data hold about 1.5 million clones, with approximately 98% observed a single time. The sequenced material came from naive CD4+ T cells sorted from blood. The sample's subset: CD45RA+ positively selected. The origin of the receptors is a young man in good health.

This rearrangement joins TRBV7-9 to TRBJ2-2; tentatively, D is TRBD1 (6 bases). The CDR3 has 16 residues. Deletions cut 5 bases from V and 0 bases from J, with 13 bases between. The germline V gene encodes CDR1 SEHNR and CDR2 FQNEAQ (reference sequence). In nucleotides, the CDR3 is TGTGCCAGCAGCGGAAGACAGGCCACGAACACCGGGGAGCTGTTTTTT. This gives the protein CASSGRQATNTGELFF.

The chain is built from TRBV5-1 and TRBJ2-2, with TRBD2 matching over 9 bases. Germline loops: CDR1 SGHRS, CDR2 YFSETQ. V lost 0 bases, J lost 5 bases, and 8 bases stayed unmatched. CDR3 size: 17 residues. The CDR3: CASSLGLAGSRTGELFF. The CDR3 region has the DNA TGCGCCAGCAGCTTGGGTCTAGCGGGAAGTCGGACCGGGGAGCTGTTTTTT. Based on the CDR3 plus reference TRBV5-1 and TRBJ2-2, the full variable domain is KAGVTQTPRYLIKTRGQQVTLSCSPISGHRSVSWYQQTPGQGLQFLFEYFSETQRNKGNFPGRFSGRQFSNSRSEMNVSTLELGDSALYLCASSLGLAGSRTGELFFGEGSRLTVL.

V gene TRBV10-2 combines with J gene TRBJ2-1, with a tentative D call TRBD2 (5 bases). Germline CDR1 reads WSHSY; CDR2 reads SAAADI. V lost 10 bases and J lost 4, with 17 bases in between. This CDR3 region has 14 residues. The CDR3 DNA is TGCGCCACCCAAGCGGCTAGCAGTTACAATGAGCAGTTCTTC. Protein product: CATQAASSYNEQFF.

This clone came up once. The rearrangement joins TRBV6-1 to TRBJ2-4; 8 nucleotides agree with TRBD1. CDR3 length: 14 residues. Trimming removed 6 bases from V and 10 bases from J; junction bases left unmatched: 11. CDR1 and CDR2 from the germline V gene are MNHNS and SASEGT. The CDR3 is CASRGLQDRAIQYF. The DNA for the CDR3 is TGTGCCAGCAGAGGCCTTCAGGACAGGGCGATTCAGTACTTC.

The rearrangement links TRBV30 to TRBJ2-7, with D maybe TRBD1 (6 bases). This CDR3 comprises 12 residues. CDR1 is GTSNPN and CDR2 is SVGIG in the germline V gene (reference sequence). The V end was cut by 5 bases, the J end by 2 bases, with 10 bases between. CDR3 sequence reads: CAWVQGTYEQYF. CDR3 bases: TGTGCCTGGGTACAGGGAACCTACGAGCAGTACTTC.

The DNA of the CDR3 is TGTGCCAGCAGACGCGGAGGGCAAGGAAACACCATATATTTT. It yields the protein CASRRGGQGNTIYF. The chain carries TRBV14 and TRBJ1-3; D remains unclear. The CDR3 consists of 14 residues. Per the germline V gene, CDR1 is SGHDN and CDR2 is FVKESK. Deletions cut 6 bases from V and 4 bases from J, with 13 bases between.

The chain couples TRBV2 to TRBJ2-7; 7 bases agree with TRBD2. Looked up from germline, CDR1 is SNHLY and CDR2 is FYNNEI. There are 15 residues in the CDR3. V gave up 4 bases and J gave up 0 bases; unmatched junction bases: 6. CDR3 sequence: CASSGEGTSSYEQYF. The CDR3 bases are TGTGCCAGCAGTGGGGAGGGCACCAGCTCCTACGAGCAGTACTTC.

In the case of this clone: This sample includes further DNA sequences coding for the same CDR3. The chain recombines TRBV5-1 with TRBJ2-5; 7 nucleotides agree with TRBD1. CDR1 and CDR2 (germline): SGHRS, YFSETQ. V trimming: 1 base; J trimming: 5 bases; junction bases outside the gene matches: 2. The CDR3 is 13 amino acids. The CDR3 reads CASSLTGAETQYF. The DNA of the CDR3 is TGCGCCAGCAGCTTGACAGGGGCCGAGACCCAGTACTTC.

This chain joins TRBV10-2 and TRBJ2-1, with D hard to call. Germline CDR1 is WSHSY and CDR2 is SAAADI. Trimming removed 3 bases from V and 5 bases from J, with 8 bases in between. The CDR3 has 13 amino acids. The CDR3 here is CASSEFDNNEQFF. The CDR3 DNA reads TGCGCCAGCAGTGAATTCGACAACAATGAGCAGTTCTTC.

This rearrangement joins TRBV19 to TRBJ2-1, with 8 bases aligning to TRBD1. The CDR3 is made up of 18 amino acids. After removal of 3 bases from V and 7 bases from J, the junction contained 17 bases not matched to a gene. The germline gives CDR1 LNHDA, CDR2 SQIVND (reference sequence). The CDR3 DNA reads as TGTGCCAGTAGTATTCTTTTTGGTCGCAGGACAGGGCCGAATGAGCAGTTCTTC. Translated, it gives CASSILFGRRTGPNEQFF.

The chain couples TRBV11-2 to TRBJ2-2, with TRBD2 matching 7 bases. The germline V gene encodes CDR1 SGHAT and CDR2 FQNNGV. The trim removed 10 bases at V and 5 bases at J, leaving 16 bases unmatched. This CDR3 spans 16 amino acids. DNA for the CDR3: TGTGCCATTCATTCCGGGGGACTACCCCTAACCGGGGAGCTGTTTTTT. Translating gives CAIHSGGLPLTGELFF.

The gene calls are TRBV10-3 and TRBJ2-1; 7 positions agree with TRBD2. CDR1 and CDR2 (germline): ENHRY, SYGVKD. CDR3 length equals 12 residues. The V gene end was trimmed by 4 bases and the J gene end by 15 bases; junction bases not matched to a gene: 9. CDR3 protein: CAISAVVRELFF. The CDR3, as DNA: TGTGCCATCAGTGCAGTGGTGCGGGAGTTGTTCTTC.

This rearrangement joins TRBV28 to TRBJ2-7; D is undetermined. The CDR3 consists of 15 residues. The V end was cut by 4 bases, the J end by 2 bases, with 15 bases between. Germline CDR1 reads MDHEN; CDR2 reads SYDVKM. For the CDR3, the DNA is TGTGCCAGCAGTTCAACGGGCAACGAACCCTACGAGCAGTACTTC. It specifies CASSSTGNEPYEQYF. The variable domain in full, with the rest retrieved from reference TRBV28 and TRBJ2-7, is DVKVTQSSRYLVKRTGEKVFLECVQDMDHENMFWYRQDPGLGLRLIYFSYDVKMKEKGDIPEGYSVSREKKERFSLILESASTNQTSMYLCASSSTGNEPYEQYFGPGTRLTVT.

This chain connects TRBV18 to TRBJ1-4, with 9 nucleotides matching TRBD1. CDR1 is KGHSH, CDR2 LQKENI, per germline. Trimming cost V 6 bases and J 8 bases; bases outside gene matches: 4. The CDR3 spans 13 residues. The CDR3 is CASSSGTGEKLFF. For the CDR3, the DNA is TGTGCCAGCTCTTCCGGGACAGGGGAAAAACTGTTTTTT.

The rearrangement joins TRBV6-1 to TRBJ1-2; D is ambiguous. The V end lost 0 bases, the J end lost 4 bases, and 6 bases lay between the germline ends. Per the germline V gene, CDR1 is MNHNS and CDR2 is SASEGT. The CDR3 runs 13 residues. The CDR3 is CASSEAEPYGYTF. DNA for the CDR3: TGTGCCAGCAGTGAAGCGGAGCCCTATGGCTACACCTTC.

This clone has just one count. CDR3 coding DNA: TGTGCCAGCAGCTTGTGGCCCGGGGAGCTGTTTTTT. This gives the protein CASSLWPGELFF. This chain links TRBV5-4 with TRBJ2-2; D remains ambiguous. The germline V gene has CDR1 SGHNT and CDR2 YYREEE (reference sequence). The CDR3 is made up of 12 amino acids. Trimming shortened V by 1 base and J by 6 bases, and 4 bases separated the two germline ends.

The CDR3 region is CASSSTGTGANVLTF. CDR3 sequence (DNA): TGCGCCAGCAGCTCTACAGGGACTGGGGCCAACGTCCTGACTTTC. This chain uses TRBV5-1 with TRBJ2-6; a possible D gene is TRBD1 (6 bases). Trimming removed 3 bases at V and 2 bases at J, with 9 bases between. The CDR3 length is 15 residues. The germline gives CDR1 SGHRS, CDR2 YFSETQ. The whole variable domain, filled in from reference TRBV5-1 and TRBJ2-6, reads KAGVTQTPRYLIKTRGQQVTLSCSPISGHRSVSWYQQTPGQGLQFLFEYFSETQRNKGNFPGRFSGRQFSNSRSEMNVSTLELGDSALYLCASSSTGTGANVLTFGAGSRLTVL.

With regard to this clone: In the same sample, other DNA sequences code for this CDR3. The J gene is TRBJ2-5, the V gene TRBV5-1; D unclear. Looked up from germline, CDR1 is SGHRS and CDR2 is YFSETQ. The CDR3 is 13 residues long. V was trimmed by 0 bases and J by 2 bases, leaving 5 bases between them. CDR3 coding DNA: TGCGCCAGCAGCTTGGAACCGCAAGAGACCCAGTACTTC. It encodes CASSLEPQETQYF. The full variable domain, with the rest looked up from reference TRBV5-1 and TRBJ2-5, is KAGVTQTPRYLIKTRGQQVTLSCSPISGHRSVSWYQQTPGQGLQFLFEYFSETQRNKGNFPGRFSGRQFSNSRSEMNVSTLELGDSALYLCASSLEPQETQYFGPGTRLLVL.

On this clone: Other DNA sequences in the sample encode the same CDR3. V usage is TRBV18 and J usage is TRBJ2-3, with D unresolved. The V end was cut by 3 bases, the J end by 3 bases, with 4 bases between. In germline, CDR1 is KGHSH, CDR2 LQKENI. The length of the CDR3 is 12 residues. The CDR3 nucleotides read TGTGCCAGCTCACCCATGACAGATACGCAGTATTTT. Encoded protein: CASSPMTDTQYF.